A single sample gave rise to the 22 T cell receptor beta chains below, sequenced in a study of blood T cell repertoires in COVID-19. Profiling relied on immunoSEQ multiplex PCR, and the TCRdb table lists in-frame clones only, not all of them. The table has about 180,000 clones, more than 70% seen once. Sequenced material: peripheral blood. The receptors shown here come from a woman aged 30 to 39 with acute or convalescent COVID-19.

This chain joins TRBV5-4 and TRBJ1-6; TRBD1 aligns across 9 bases. V gave up 0 bases and J gave up 7 bases; unmatched junction bases: 8. The germline gives CDR1 SGHNT, CDR2 YYREEE (reference sequence). This CDR3 is built from 17 residues. CDR3 amino acids: CASSLVGQGPRNSPLHF. The CDR3 DNA sequence: TGTGCCAGCAGCTTGGTAGGACAGGGGCCTAGGAATTCACCCCTCCACTTT.

Only a few counts were recorded for this clone. This sequence joins TRBV18 and TRBJ2-2; possible D gene TRBD1, 6 bases. V was cut by 2 bases and J by 3 bases, with 10 bases left in between. Germline V CDR1 and CDR2: KGHSH, LQKENI. The CDR3 length is 15 residues. In DNA form, the CDR3 reads TGTGCCAGCTCACCAGTCAGGGGCGACACCGGGGAGCTGTTTTTT. It yields the protein CASSPVRGDTGELFF.

CDR3 sequence: CASSLVLGTDTQYF. The CDR3 bases are TGTGCCAGCAGCCTAGTATTAGGCACAGATACGCAGTATTTT. This chain joins TRBV7-2 and TRBJ2-3; D is uncertain. The CDR3 consists of 14 residues. The V end lost 5 bases, the J end lost 1 base, and 10 bases lay between the germline ends. Germline loops: CDR1 SGHTA, CDR2 FQGNSA.

This rearrangement joins TRBV30 to TRBJ1-3; no firm D call. V lost 0 bases, J lost 0 bases, and 9 bases lay in between. The CDR3 is 15 amino acids. Per germline, CDR1 GTSNPN and CDR2 SVGIG (reference sequence). The CDR3 bases are TGTGCCTGGAGTGTACAGTCTCTCTCTGGAAACACCATATATTTT. Its translation: CAWSVQSLSGNTIYF.

This clone has a single count. The J gene is TRBJ2-7, the V gene TRBV20-1; 7 nucleotides agree with TRBD2. The CDR3 consists of 13 residues. Germline V gene sequence: CDR1 DFQATT, CDR2 SNEGSKA (reference sequence). After removal of 3 bases from V and 7 bases from J, the junction contained 9 bases not matched to a gene. The CDR3 DNA sequence: TGCAGTGCTAGTGGGGCGGGAGCGCGGGAGCAGTACTTC. Its protein is CSASGAGAREQYF.

V usage is TRBV5-6 and J usage is TRBJ2-3; weak D call: TRBD2 (6 bases). V was shortened by 3 bases and J by 0 bases, with 8 bases between the two germline ends. This CDR3 has 14 amino acids. Germline CDR1 and CDR2: SGHDT and YYEEEE. This CDR3 reads CASSYGGSTDTQYF. The DNA of the CDR3 is TGTGCCAGCAGCTACGGGGGAAGCACAGATACGCAGTATTTT.

The rearrangement uses TRBV28 and TRBJ1-2; possibly TRBD1 for D (6 bases). V lost 5 bases and J 2 bases, leaving 15 bases between the germline ends. The CDR3 length is 15 residues. Germline values: CDR1 MDHEN, CDR2 SYDVKM. CDR3 in DNA: TGTGCCAGCAGTAAAGACAGGTTCTCCAACTATGGCTACACCTTC. Protein: CASSKDRFSNYGYTF.

This clone was counted between two and nine times. The chain links TRBV6-1 to TRBJ2-7, with 7 nucleotides matching TRBD2. Germline-derived CDR1 and CDR2 are MNHNS and SASEGT. V was clipped by 7 bases and J by 6 bases; unmatched bases: 12. The CDR3 extends over 14 amino acids. In DNA, the CDR3 is TGTGCCAGCACGGGGGGTGGCTTCCTACGCGAGCAGTACTTC. This translates into CASTGGGFLREQYF.

The chain links TRBV7-2 to TRBJ2-7, with 10 bases fitting TRBD2. The germline gives CDR1 SGHTA, CDR2 FQGNSA. CDR3 length: 16 amino acids. The V and J ends lost 0 bases and 11 bases, in that order; junction bases with no gene match: 13. CDR3 in amino acids: CASSLAGTSDLRGKYF. The CDR3 DNA follows: TGTGCCAGCAGCTTAGCAGGGACTAGCGACCTCCGGGGGAAGTACTTC.

This clone was observed once. The chain couples TRBV5-1 to TRBJ2-5; D possibly corresponds to TRBD1 (6 bases). The ends were cut back, 4 bases at V and 2 bases at J, with 18 bases in the middle. Germline-derived CDR1 and CDR2 are SGHRS and YFSETQ. The CDR3 extends over 16 amino acids. As DNA, the CDR3 is TGCGCCAGCAGCGCACAGACAGGCCTCGGTCAAGAGACCCAGTACTTC. It is translated as CASSAQTGLGQETQYF.

Notes on this clone: Other DNA sequences within the sample encode an identical CDR3. This chain links TRBV3-1 (or the pseudogene TRBV3-2) with TRBJ1-2, with D maybe TRBD1 (6 bases). V was trimmed by 4 bases and J by 2 bases, leaving 8 bases between them. The CDR3 has 13 amino acids. The germline V gene encodes CDR1 LGHDT and CDR2 YNNKEL (reference sequence). The CDR3 region has the DNA TGTGCCAGCAGCCCCGACAGGAACTATGGCTACACCTTC. Amino acids: CASSPDRNYGYTF.

The rearrangement joins TRBV6-4 to TRBJ2-2, with 8 bases lining up with TRBD2. Looked up from germline, CDR1 is MRHNA and CDR2 is SNTAGT. The CDR3 consists of 17 residues. Losses at the gene ends were 5 bases for V and 3 bases for J; bases not matched to a gene: 11. The CDR3 region has the DNA TGTGCCAGCAGTCACGGAGCAGCGGGAGTGCACACCGGGGAGCTGTTTTTT. The encoded protein is CASSHGAAGVHTGELFF.

The chain couples TRBV15 to TRBJ2-5; perhaps TRBD1 as D (8 bases). This CDR3 is 16 amino acids long. CDR1 LNHNV and CDR2 YYDKDF come from the germline V gene (reference sequence). Trimming stripped 1 base from V and 4 bases from J, with 16 bases between. This CDR3 is CATSRVPTGEGETQYF. The DNA of the CDR3 is TGTGCCACCAGCAGAGTCCCGACAGGGGAGGGAGAGACCCAGTACTTC.

J is TRBJ1-3 and V is TRBV7-8; TRBD1 might be the D (5 bases). Germline CDR1 SGHVS, CDR2 FQNEAQ. The CDR3 spans 14 residues. The V and J ends lost 5 bases and 4 bases respectively, with 12 bases between them. CDR3 DNA: TGTGCCAGCAGCACCGTGGGGCTCGGAAACACCATATATTTT. Translating gives CASSTVGLGNTIYF.

The chain carries TRBV14 and TRBJ2-3; D uncertain. Looked up from germline, CDR1 is SGHDN and CDR2 is FVKESK. This CDR3 spans 16 amino acids. V was trimmed by 8 bases and J by 0 bases, leaving 18 bases between them. In DNA form, the CDR3 reads TGTGCCAGCGTGGGCCTGGCCCAACTTAGCACAGATACGCAGTATTTT. This codes for CASVGLAQLSTDTQYF. The full variable domain, in which reference TRBV14 and TRBJ2-3 provide the parts outside the CDR3, is EAGVTQFPSHSVIEKGQTVTLRCDPISGHDNLYWYRRVMGKEIKFLLHFVKESKQDESGMPNNRFLAERTGGTYSTLKVQPAELEDSGVYFCASVGLAQLSTDTQYFGPGTRLTVL.

The V and J genes are TRBV2 and TRBJ2-7; possibly TRBD1 for D (7 bases). The ends were cut back, 9 bases at V and 5 bases at J, with 11 bases in the middle. Germline values: CDR1 SNHLY, CDR2 FYNNEI. There are 11 residues in the CDR3. CDR3 sequence: CARGGQNEQYF. The CDR3 DNA reads as TGTGCCAGGGGGGGACAGAACGAGCAGTACTTC.

The V and J genes are TRBV2 and TRBJ2-7; D is undetermined. This CDR3 is 12 amino acids long. The V and J ends lost 6 bases and 3 bases respectively, with 9 bases between them. Germline values: CDR1 SNHLY, CDR2 FYNNEI. CDR3 residues: CASSGHGYEQYF. The CDR3, as DNA: TGTGCCAGCAGCGGTCATGGCTACGAGCAGTACTTC. The variable domain in full, completed from reference TRBV2 and TRBJ2-7, reads EPEVTQTPSHQVTQMGQEVILRCVPISNHLYFYWYRQILGQKVEFLVSFYNNEISEKSEIFDDQFSVERPDGSNFTLKIRSTKLEDSAMYFCASSGHGYEQYFGPGTRLTVT.

The V and J genes are TRBV5-6 and TRBJ2-1, with no clear D. Germline loops: CDR1 SGHDT, CDR2 YYEEEE. V lost 0 bases and J lost 0, with 10 bases in between. This CDR3 has 16 amino acids. The CDR3 sequence: CASSLVASSSYNEQFF. DNA for the CDR3: TGTGCCAGCAGCTTGGTTGCGTCGAGCTCCTACAATGAGCAGTTCTTC.

The rearrangement uses TRBV5-1 and TRBJ2-7; D unclear. V gave up 0 bases and J gave up 4 bases, with 11 bases separating them. Germline CDR1 reads SGHRS; CDR2 reads YFSETQ. This CDR3 contains 14 residues. Written as DNA, the CDR3 is TGCGCCAGCAGCTTGGAGACATATGCGTACGAGCAGTACTTC. Its translation: CASSLETYAYEQYF. Using reference TRBV5-1 and TRBJ2-7 for the parts outside the CDR3, the full variable domain is KAGVTQTPRYLIKTRGQQVTLSCSPISGHRSVSWYQQTPGQGLQFLFEYFSETQRNKGNFPGRFSGRQFSNSRSEMNVSTLELGDSALYLCASSLETYAYEQYFGPGTRLTVT.

The sample holds one count of this clone. The gene calls are TRBV13 and TRBJ2-7; D possibly corresponds to TRBD1 (5 bases). V shed 0 bases and J shed 3 bases, with 9 bases lying between them. CDR1 is PRHDT and CDR2 is FYEKMQ in the germline V gene (reference sequence). The CDR3 is made up of 14 amino acids. CDR3 region: CASSLGLGHYEQYF. The CDR3 coding sequence is TGTGCCAGCAGCTTAGGTTTGGGGCACTACGAGCAGTACTTC.

The rearrangement links TRBV13 to TRBJ2-7; the match to TRBD1 covers 9 bases. After removal of 4 bases from V and 4 bases from J, the junction contained 8 bases not matched to a gene. The CDR3 runs 15 residues. Germline-derived CDR1 and CDR2 are PRHDT and FYEKMQ (reference sequence). The CDR3: CASSYRDREPYEQYF. CDR3 DNA sequence: TGTGCCAGCAGCTACCGGGACAGGGAACCTTACGAGCAGTACTTC.

This sequence joins TRBV19 and TRBJ2-4, with a tentative D call TRBD1 (5 bases). Trimming took off 3 bases at V and 0 bases at J, with 15 bases between the two ends. The CDR3 runs 17 residues. The germline gives CDR1 LNHDA, CDR2 SQIVND (reference sequence). CDR3: CASSILGQRLAKNIQYF. The CDR3 DNA is TGTGCCAGTAGTATTCTAGGACAAAGGTTAGCCAAAAACATTCAGTACTTC.